The TCR beta chain under discussion was sequenced for a study of shared clonotypes between healthy human individuals. Study-wide points: Represented diversity (both genetic and exposure-history) was limited by the small number of donors. Estimated richness values were generally larger in naive subsets than in memory subsets.

As for this clone: Its antigen remains unidentified.

Trimming cost V 4 bases and J 2 bases; bases outside gene matches: 3. The CDR3 extends over 15 amino acids. Germline CDR1 reads MNHEY; CDR2 reads SMNVEV (reference sequence). Naive CD8 populations comprised CD45RO-negative cells positively selected for CCR7, excluding terminally differentiated effector memory CD45RA+ cells. Assay: immunoSEQ multiplex PCR; the TCRdb copy retains only in-frame clones and omits some. The data contain about 750,000 clones, 80% to 95% of them seen just once; the ten biggest clones take up 20% to 30%. The sequenced material came from naive CD8+ T cells sorted from blood. The rearrangement joins TRBV27 to TRBJ2-7; 12 bases match TRBD1. The clonotype comes from a man aged 25 to 40 in good health. CDR3 loop: CASSYGTGGTYEQYF. CDR3 in DNA: TGTGCCAGCAGTTACGGGACAGGGGGCACCTACGAGCAGTACTTC.